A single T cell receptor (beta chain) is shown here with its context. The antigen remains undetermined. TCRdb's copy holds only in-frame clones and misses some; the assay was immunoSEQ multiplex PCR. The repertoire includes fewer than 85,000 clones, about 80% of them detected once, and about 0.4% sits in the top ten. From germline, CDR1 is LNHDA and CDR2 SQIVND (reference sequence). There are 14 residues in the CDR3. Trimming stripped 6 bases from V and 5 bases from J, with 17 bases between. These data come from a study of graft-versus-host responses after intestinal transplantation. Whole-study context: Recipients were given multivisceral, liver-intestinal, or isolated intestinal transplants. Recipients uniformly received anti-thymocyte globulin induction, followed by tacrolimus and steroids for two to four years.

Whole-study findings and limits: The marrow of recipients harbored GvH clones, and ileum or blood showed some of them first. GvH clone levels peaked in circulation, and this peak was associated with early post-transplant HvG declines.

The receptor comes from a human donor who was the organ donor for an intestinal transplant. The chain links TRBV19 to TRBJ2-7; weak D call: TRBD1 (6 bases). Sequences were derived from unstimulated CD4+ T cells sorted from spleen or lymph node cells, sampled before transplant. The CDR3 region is CASSRTRQVHEQYV. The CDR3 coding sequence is TGTGCCAGTAGCCGAACCCGACAGGTCCACGAGCAGTACGTC.